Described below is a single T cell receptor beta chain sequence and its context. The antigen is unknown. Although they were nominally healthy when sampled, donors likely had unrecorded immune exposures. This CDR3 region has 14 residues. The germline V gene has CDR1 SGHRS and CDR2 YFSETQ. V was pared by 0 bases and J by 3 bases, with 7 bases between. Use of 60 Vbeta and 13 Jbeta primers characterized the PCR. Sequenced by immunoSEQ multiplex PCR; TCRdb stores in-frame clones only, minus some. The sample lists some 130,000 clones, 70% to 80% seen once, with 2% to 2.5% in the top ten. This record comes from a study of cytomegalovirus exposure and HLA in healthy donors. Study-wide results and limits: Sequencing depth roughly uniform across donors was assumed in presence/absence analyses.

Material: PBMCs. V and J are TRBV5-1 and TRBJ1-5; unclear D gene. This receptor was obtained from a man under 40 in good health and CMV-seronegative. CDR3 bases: TGCGCCAGCAGCTTGGGTACAGCCAATCAGCCCCAGCATTTT. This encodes CASSLGTANQPQHF.